A single TCR beta chain is shown here with its context. V was cut by 6 bases and J by 4 bases, with 19 bases left in between. Germline V gives CDR1 LNHDA, CDR2 SQIVND (reference sequence). The CDR3 spans 17 residues. These data are taken from a study of blood T cell repertoires in COVID-19. About the research overall: Both acute and convalescent COVID-19 samples were obtained from the United States, Italy and Spain.

Sequencing used immunoSEQ multiplex PCR; TCRdb keeps in-frame clones, though not all of them. The data contain 150,000 to 200,000 clones, approximately 90% of them singletons. The chain recombines TRBV19 with TRBJ2-6; D is perhaps TRBD2 (5 bases). The sample comprised peripheral blood. The sequence was collected from a woman in her 70s with COVID-19, enrolled during active disease. CDR3 sequence: CASRSLGVVSGANVLTF. CDR3 coding DNA: TGTGCCAGTAGATCTCTCGGGGTTGTGTCGGGGGCCAACGTCCTGACTTTC.